This TCR beta chain was captured by sequencing in a study of cytomegalovirus exposure and HLA in healthy donors. The table lists this clone with a few counts. Its antigen is not known. Study-wide results and limits: Previously analyzed data showed that most TCR beta V segments were productive at a frequency of about 87% or about 30%. In a later analysis, HLA-associated TCR beta chains were more clonally expanded than equally common others.

Germline loops: CDR1 SGDLS, CDR2 YYNGEE. The ends were cut back, 3 bases at V and 6 bases at J, with 21 bases in the middle. The CDR3 is 17 residues long. PCR employed 60 Vbeta and 13 Jbeta primers. Method: immunoSEQ multiplex PCR; TCRdb's copy keeps in-frame clones and lacks some. This sample has around 120,000 clones, with over 60% found just once. The sequenced sample consisted of PBMCs. This chain connects TRBV9 to TRBJ2-2, with D possibly matching TRBD1 (5 bases). This TCR was sampled from a woman aged 40 to 49 in good health and CMV-seropositive. CDR3 in DNA: TGTGCCAGCAGCGACCCGCGGCAGGGTTCGGTCGCCGGGGAGCTGTTTTTT. Translating gives CASSDPRQGSVAGELFF.